The 24 T cell receptor beta chains below were found in one sample sequenced in a study of blood T cells in healthy people across ages. With a J-beta primer mix and a sample-barcoded 5' primer, a second PCR ran about 7 to 12 cycles. TCRdb re-analysed the 5' RACE reads in MiXCR, keeping a single row per CDR3 protein. The repertoire includes about 1.1 million distinct CDR3 sequences, around two fifths of them detected once, and over 10% sits in the top ten. The material sequenced was blood. These receptors all come from a man aged 18 to 29 in good health.

This chain joins TRBV7-8 and TRBJ2-3, with a possible D match to TRBD1 (6 bases). Trimming pared 4 bases from V and 2 bases from J, leaving 16 bases between. The CDR3 extends over 16 amino acids. Germline lookup yields CDR1 SGHVS and CDR2 FQNEAQ. CDR3 loop: CASSWDNQRATDTQYF. As DNA, the CDR3 is TGTGCCAGCAGCTGGGACAACCAGAGGGCCACAGATACGCAGTATTTT. Complete variable domain (other parts from reference TRBV7-8 and TRBJ2-3): GAGVSQSPRYKVAKRGQDVALRCDPISGHVSLFWYQQALGQGPEFLTYFQNEAQLDKSGLPSDRFFAERPEGSVSTLKIQRTQQEDSAVYLCASSWDNQRATDTQYFGPGTRLTVL.

This clonotype was picked up many times. CDR3 sequence: CASSQGTLKDTQYF. CDR3 sequence (DNA): TGCGCCAGCAGCCAAGGGACTCTAAAAGATACGCAGTATTTT. The chain has TRBV4-3 and TRBJ2-3; D is possibly TRBD2 (5 bases). Germline V gene lookup returns CDR1 LGHNA and CDR2 YSLEER. The V and J ends lost 1 base and 5 bases respectively, with 10 bases between them. The CDR3 has 14 residues.

With regard to this clonotype: A read error may account for a junction end that differs from germline. This chain links TRBV7-8 with TRBJ2-1, with D perhaps TRBD2 (6 bases). Germline assignment: CDR1 SGHVS and CDR2 FQNEAQ. This CDR3 contains 17 residues. For the CDR3, the DNA is TGTACCAGCAGCTCGCCTCCGGGACTCGCCGCGGTCCATGAGCAGTTCTTC. This gives the protein CTSSSPPGLAAVHEQFF.

The chain employs TRBV7-9 and TRBJ2-1; 9 bases fit TRBD2. The CDR3 extends over 14 amino acids. Germline V gene data show CDR1 as SEHNR and CDR2 as FQNEAQ (reference sequence). V gave up 7 bases and J gave up 10 bases; unmatched junction bases: 11. The DNA for the CDR3 is TGTGCCAGCACAGTGGCTAGCGGGATTGAGGAGCAGTTCTTC. Translation: CASTVASGIEEQFF.

As regards this clonotype: Since a much larger clone is just one base distant, this may be a read error. V and J are TRBV18 and TRBJ1-5, with no clear D. Germline loops: CDR1 KGHSH, CDR2 LQKENI. The CDR3 covers 13 residues. The CDR3 nucleotides read TGTGCCAGCCCACCGACTTCATCGGATCCCCAGCATTTT. Translated: CASPPTSSDPQHF.

The rearrangement links TRBV9 to TRBJ2-1, with 10 positions matching TRBD2. CDR1 SGDLS and CDR2 YYNGEE come from the germline V gene. Germline trimming cut 5 bases from V and 2 bases from J; bases unmatched to any gene: 13. The CDR3 is made up of 18 amino acids. This chain's CDR3 is CASSRKTSGATPYNEQFF. The CDR3 DNA reads TGTGCCAGCAGTCGCAAAACTAGCGGGGCCACGCCCTACAATGAGCAGTTCTTC.

Concerning this clonotype itself: With a much larger clone just one base away, this may be a read error. The V and J genes are TRBV9 and TRBJ1-2; D ambiguous. Trimming took off 3 bases at V and 2 bases at J, with 8 bases between the two ends. The CDR3 consists of 13 residues. The V gene's germline CDR1 is SGDLS and CDR2 YYNGEE. Here the CDR3 DNA reads TGTGCCAGCAGCGGAGAGGACAACTATGGCTACACCTTC. Translated: CASSGEDNYGYTF.

This clonotype was seen many times. The chain carries TRBV29-1 and TRBJ1-2; TRBD1 aligns across 10 bases. Germline V gives CDR1 SQVTM, CDR2 ANQGSEA. Trimming at V came to 4 bases and at J to 3 bases, leaving 2 bases not matched to a gene. This CDR3 contains 13 residues. The CDR3 sequence is CSVGDRGHYGYTF. The CDR3 region has the DNA TGCAGCGTTGGGGACAGGGGTCACTATGGCTACACCTTC.

The rearrangement uses TRBV12-3 or TRBV12-4 and TRBJ2-7; 8 bases match TRBD1. With V trimmed by 7 bases and J by 2 bases, 1 base remained unmatched. The CDR3 has 12 residues. DNA of the CDR3: TGTGCCAGCAAACAGGGGGCCTACGAGCAGTACTTC. It codes for CASKQGAYEQYF.

This chain joins TRBV14 and TRBJ2-3, with unresolved D. Trimming removed 4 bases from V and 6 bases from J, with 14 bases in between. The CDR3 spans 14 residues. CDR1 and CDR2 from the germline V gene are SGHDN and FVKESK. CDR3 region: CASSRAIYSDTQYF. The CDR3 DNA sequence: TGTGCCAGCAGCCGGGCGATCTACTCGGATACGCAGTATTTT. The full variable domain, completed using reference TRBV14 and TRBJ2-3, is EAGVTQFPSHSVIEKGQTVTLRCDPISGHDNLYWYRRVMGKEIKFLLHFVKESKQDESGMPNNRFLAERTGGTYSTLKVQPAELEDSGVYFCASSRAIYSDTQYFGPGTRLTVL.

The rearrangement uses TRBV20-1 and TRBJ2-1; 9 bases are a match to TRBD1. After removal of 4 bases from V and 7 bases from J, the junction contained 8 bases not matched to a gene. The CDR3 spans 14 residues. Germline-derived CDR1 and CDR2 are DFQATT and SNEGSKA (reference sequence). CDR3: CSAIPGQGGNEQFF. CDR3 DNA: TGCAGTGCTATCCCGGGACAGGGAGGTAATGAGCAGTTCTTC.

V usage is TRBV20-1 and J usage is TRBJ2-3; 15 bases fit TRBD2. CDR1 is DFQATT and CDR2 is SNEGSKA in the germline V gene (reference sequence). CDR3 size: 15 residues. J gave up 3 bases and V 5 bases, and 3 bases lay outside the gene matches. The CDR3 DNA sequence: TGCAGTGCTCGGACTAGCGGGGGGGAGACAGATACGCAGTATTTT. This encodes CSARTSGGETDTQYF.

This clonotype has a count of ten or more. The chain recombines TRBV6-1 with TRBJ2-7, with 7 nucleotides matching TRBD1. The ends lost 6 bases at V and 1 base at J; junction bases unmatched: 6. This CDR3 has 14 residues. The germline CDR1 and CDR2 sequences are MNHNS and SASEGT. This CDR3 is CASSFGGQSYEQYF. CDR3 DNA: TGTGCCAGCAGCTTTGGGGGACAGTCCTACGAGCAGTACTTC.

This clonotype was counted ten times or more. The chain carries TRBV11-2 and TRBJ2-3; the match to TRBD2 covers 8 bases. Germline loops: CDR1 SGHAT, CDR2 FQNNGV. Unmatched junction bases numbered 3, after V lost 5 bases and J lost 2 bases. CDR3 length equals 14 residues. As DNA, the CDR3 is TGTGCCAGCAGCCAAGCGGGGGCCACAGATACGCAGTATTTT. Amino acid sequence: CASSQAGATDTQYF.

This clonotype was found once. The chain combines TRBV27 with TRBJ1-4; D is possibly TRBD1 (6 bases). Germline V lookup: CDR1 MNHEY, CDR2 SMNVEV (reference sequence). The germline V and J ends were trimmed by 8 bases and 10 bases, with 17 bases remaining between them. CDR3 length equals 13 residues. The DNA for the CDR3 is TGTGCCAGCCGGAGGGGGGGTCATCCAAAACTGTTTTTT. This codes for CASRRGGHPKLFF.

The J gene is TRBJ2-1, the V gene TRBV19; D call uncertain. Germline values: CDR1 LNHDA, CDR2 SQIVND (reference sequence). This CDR3 is built from 12 residues. V dropped 6 bases and J dropped 13 bases, with 16 bases sitting between them. CDR3 sequence reads: CASSPTDETQFF. The DNA for the CDR3 is TGTGCCAGTAGCCCAACGGATGAGACCCAGTTCTTC.

The chain joins TRBV4-2 to TRBJ1-2; D remains unclear. The germline CDR1 and CDR2 sequences are LGHNA and YNFKEQ. The V end was cut by 1 base, the J end by 3 bases, with 15 bases between. The CDR3 is 16 residues long. CDR3 sequence (DNA): TGTGCCAGCAGCCAAGGGGTTGGCTGGGCCGACTATGGCTACACCTTC. This sequence encodes CASSQGVGWADYGYTF.

This clonotype was counted a few times. The chain carries TRBV27 and TRBJ2-6; D not resolved. The CDR3 sequence is 15 residues long. V lost 8 bases, J lost 0 bases, and 11 bases lay in between. Per the germline V gene, CDR1 is MNHEY and CDR2 is SMNVEV (reference sequence). The CDR3 DNA sequence: TGTGCCAGCTCACCATCAGTCTCTGGGGCCAACGTCCTGACTTTC. This translates into CASSPSVSGANVLTF. Variable domain in full (rest from reference TRBV27 and TRBJ2-6): EAQVTQNPRYLITVTGKKLTVTCSQNMNHEYMSWYRQDPGLGLRQIYYSMNVEVTDKGDVPEGYKVSRKEKRNFPLILESPSPNQTSLYFCASSPSVSGANVLTFGAGSRLTVL.

The table lists this clonotype with a few counts. The chain joins TRBV7-2 to TRBJ1-2, with D tentatively TRBD1 (6 bases). The V and J ends lost 1 base and 6 bases respectively, with 9 bases between them. The CDR3 spans 13 residues. Germline V lookup: CDR1 SGHTA, CDR2 FQGNSA. The CDR3: CASSLDRENGYTF. For the CDR3, the DNA is TGTGCCAGCAGCTTAGACAGGGAAAATGGCTACACCTTC.

About this clonotype itself: This may arise from a read error, as a much more abundant clone is one base away. This chain connects TRBV4-3 to TRBJ2-1, with D hard to call. Germline V gene sequence: CDR1 LGHNA, CDR2 YSLEER. The length of the CDR3 is 13 residues. Written as DNA, the CDR3 is TGCACCAGCAGCCAAGAATCCTACAATGAGCAGTTCTTC. It translates to CTSSQESYNEQFF.

The chain couples TRBV10-3 to TRBJ2-7, with 7 bases that match TRBD2. The CDR3 has 13 amino acids. The J segment lost 7 bases and the V segment lost 3 bases, leaving 6 bases of the junction unmatched. Per the germline V gene, CDR1 is ENHRY and CDR2 is SYGVKD. The CDR3 nucleotides are TGTGCCATCAGTGACCGGGAGGAGCGGGAGCAGTACTTC. This gives the protein CAISDREEREQYF.

The chain recombines TRBV5-6 with TRBJ1-2; D perhaps matches TRBD1 (5 bases). This CDR3 comprises 14 residues. Deletions cut 0 bases from V and 4 bases from J, with 10 bases between. Germline values: CDR1 SGHDT, CDR2 YYEEEE. The CDR3 DNA follows: TGTGCCAGCAGCTTGGGGGGGAGCGGCTATGGCTACACCTTC. Residues: CASSLGGSGYGYTF.

This clonotype was seen a handful of times. The chain employs TRBV6-5 and TRBJ2-1; no clear D gene. The V and J ends lost 0 bases and 14 bases respectively, with 14 bases between them. This CDR3 spans 13 amino acids. Germline CDR1 MNHEY, CDR2 SVGAGI. The CDR3 DNA follows: TGTGCCAGCAGTTACTCCTCGGGCGTGTCGGAGTTCTTC. Amino acid sequence: CASSYSSGVSEFF.

The chain recombines TRBV6-2 or TRBV6-3 with TRBJ2-7, with TRBD1 identical over 9 bases. The trim removed 8 bases at V and 4 bases at J, leaving 15 bases unmatched. CDR3 size: 16 residues. Per the germline V gene, CDR1 is MNHEY and CDR2 is SVGEGT. The CDR3 region is CASGPHSGQGNYEQYF. CDR3 in DNA: TGTGCCAGCGGACCTCATTCGGGACAGGGAAATTACGAGCAGTACTTC.